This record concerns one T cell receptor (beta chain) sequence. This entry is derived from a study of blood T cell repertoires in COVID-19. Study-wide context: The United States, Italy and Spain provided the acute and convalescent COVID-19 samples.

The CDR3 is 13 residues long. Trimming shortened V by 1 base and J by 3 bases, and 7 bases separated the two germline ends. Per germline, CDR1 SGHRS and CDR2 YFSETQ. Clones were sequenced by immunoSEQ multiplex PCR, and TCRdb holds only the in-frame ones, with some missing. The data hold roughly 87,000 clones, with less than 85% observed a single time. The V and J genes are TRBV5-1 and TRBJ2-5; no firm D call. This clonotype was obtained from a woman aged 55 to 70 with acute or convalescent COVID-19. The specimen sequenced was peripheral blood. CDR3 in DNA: TGCGCCAGCAGCTTGTCGCCAGAAGAGACCCAGTACTTC. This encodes CASSLSPEETQYF. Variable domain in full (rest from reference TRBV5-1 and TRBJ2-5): KAGVTQTPRYLIKTRGQQVTLSCSPISGHRSVSWYQQTPGQGLQFLFEYFSETQRNKGNFPGRFSGRQFSNSRSEMNVSTLELGDSALYLCASSLSPEETQYFGPGTRLLVL.